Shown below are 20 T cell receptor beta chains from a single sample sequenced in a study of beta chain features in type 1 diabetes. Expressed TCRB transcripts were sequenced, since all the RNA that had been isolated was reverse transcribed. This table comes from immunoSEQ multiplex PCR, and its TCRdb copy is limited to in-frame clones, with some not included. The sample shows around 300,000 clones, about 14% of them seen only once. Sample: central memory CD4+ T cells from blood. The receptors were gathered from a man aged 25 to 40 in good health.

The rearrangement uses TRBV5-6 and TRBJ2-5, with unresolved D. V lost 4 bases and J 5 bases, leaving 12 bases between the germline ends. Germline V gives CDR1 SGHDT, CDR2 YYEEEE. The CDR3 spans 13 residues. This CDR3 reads CASSPSLTETQYF. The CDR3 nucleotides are TGTGCCAGCAGCCCGAGCTTAACGGAGACCCAGTACTTC. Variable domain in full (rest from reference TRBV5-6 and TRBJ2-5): DAGVTQSPTHLIKTRGQQVTLRCSPKSGHDTVSWYQQALGQGPQFIFQYYEEEERQRGNFPDRFSGHQFPNYSSELNVNALLLGDSALYLCASSPSLTETQYFGPGTRLLVL.

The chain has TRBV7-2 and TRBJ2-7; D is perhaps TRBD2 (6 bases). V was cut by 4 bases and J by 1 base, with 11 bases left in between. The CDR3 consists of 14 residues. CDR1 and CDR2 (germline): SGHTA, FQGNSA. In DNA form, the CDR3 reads TGTGCCAGCAGCTCCCGGAGGGCGTCCTACGAGCAGTACTTC. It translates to CASSSRRASYEQYF.

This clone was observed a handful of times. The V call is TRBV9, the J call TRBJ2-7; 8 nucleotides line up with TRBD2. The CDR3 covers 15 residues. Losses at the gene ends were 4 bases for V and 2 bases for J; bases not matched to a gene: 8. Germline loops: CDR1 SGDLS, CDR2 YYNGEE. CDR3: CASSPGLAGTYEQYF. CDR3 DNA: TGTGCCAGCAGCCCTGGACTAGCCGGAACCTACGAGCAGTACTTC.

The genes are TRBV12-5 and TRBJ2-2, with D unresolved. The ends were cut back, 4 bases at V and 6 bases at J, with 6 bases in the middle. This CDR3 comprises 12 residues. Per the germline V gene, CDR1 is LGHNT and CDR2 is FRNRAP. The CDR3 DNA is TGTGCTAGTGGTTCCCCCCCCGGGGAGCTGTTTTTT. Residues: CASGSPPGELFF.

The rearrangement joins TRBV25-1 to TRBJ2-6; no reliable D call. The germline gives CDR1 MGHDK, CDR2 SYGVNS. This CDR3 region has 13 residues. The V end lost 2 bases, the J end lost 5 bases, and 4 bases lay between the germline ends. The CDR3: CASSEEWANVLTF. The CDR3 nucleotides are TGTGCCAGCAGTGAAGAGTGGGCCAACGTCCTGACTTTC.

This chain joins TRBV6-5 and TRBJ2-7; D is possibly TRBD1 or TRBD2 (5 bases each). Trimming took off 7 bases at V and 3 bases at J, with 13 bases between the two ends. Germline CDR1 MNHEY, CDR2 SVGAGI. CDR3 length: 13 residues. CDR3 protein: CASKPRGNYEQYV. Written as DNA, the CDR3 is TGTGCCAGCAAGCCGAGGGGAAACTACGAGCAGTACGTC.

CDR3 region: CASTGQGAGEKLFF. CDR3 nucleotides: TGTGCCAGCACTGGACAGGGGGCTGGTGAAAAACTGTTTTTT. The chain carries TRBV2 and TRBJ1-4; 11 bases are a match to TRBD1. The germline V gene encodes CDR1 SNHLY and CDR2 FYNNEI. Trimming at V came to 7 bases and at J to 7 bases, leaving 5 bases not matched to a gene. The CDR3 runs to 14 residues.

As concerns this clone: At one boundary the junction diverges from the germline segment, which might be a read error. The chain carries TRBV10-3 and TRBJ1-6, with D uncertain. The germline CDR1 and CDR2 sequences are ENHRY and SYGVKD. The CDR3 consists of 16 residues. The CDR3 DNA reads TGTGCCAGCAGTTATAACCTACTGACCCAAAATTCACCCCTCCACTTT. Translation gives CASSYNLLTQNSPLHF.

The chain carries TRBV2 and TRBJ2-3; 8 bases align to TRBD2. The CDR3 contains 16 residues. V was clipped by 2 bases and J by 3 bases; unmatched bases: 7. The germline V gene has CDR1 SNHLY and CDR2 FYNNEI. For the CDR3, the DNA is TGTGCCAGCAGTGAATCGGGCGGGAGGTCGACAGATACGCAGTATTTT. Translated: CASSESGGRSTDTQYF.

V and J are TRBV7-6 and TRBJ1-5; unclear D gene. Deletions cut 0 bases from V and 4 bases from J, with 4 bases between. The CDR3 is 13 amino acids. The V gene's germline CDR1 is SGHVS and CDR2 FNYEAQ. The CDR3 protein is CASSLARNQPQHF. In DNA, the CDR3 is TGTGCCAGCAGCTTAGCCCGGAATCAGCCCCAGCATTTT.

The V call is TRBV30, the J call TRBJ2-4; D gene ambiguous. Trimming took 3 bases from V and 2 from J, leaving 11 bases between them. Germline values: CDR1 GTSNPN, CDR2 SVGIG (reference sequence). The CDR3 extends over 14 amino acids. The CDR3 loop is CAWSFPGPKNIQYF. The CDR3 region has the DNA TGTGCCTGGAGCTTCCCCGGTCCCAAAAACATTCAGTACTTC.

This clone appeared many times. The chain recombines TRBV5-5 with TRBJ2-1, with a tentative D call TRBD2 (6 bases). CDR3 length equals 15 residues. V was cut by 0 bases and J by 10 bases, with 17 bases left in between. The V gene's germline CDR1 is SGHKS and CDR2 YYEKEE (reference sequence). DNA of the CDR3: TGTGCCAGCAGCTTGGGCGGGACCACCCTCGGGGAGCAGTTCTTC. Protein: CASSLGGTTLGEQFF.

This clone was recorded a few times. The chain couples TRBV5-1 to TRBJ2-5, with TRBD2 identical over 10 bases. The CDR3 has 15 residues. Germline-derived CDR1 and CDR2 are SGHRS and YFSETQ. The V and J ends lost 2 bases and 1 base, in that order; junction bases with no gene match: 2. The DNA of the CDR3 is TGCGCCAGCAGCTTCAGGACTAGCGGCCAAGAGACCCAGTACTTC. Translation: CASSFRTSGQETQYF. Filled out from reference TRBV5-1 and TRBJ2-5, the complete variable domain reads KAGVTQTPRYLIKTRGQQVTLSCSPISGHRSVSWYQQTPGQGLQFLFEYFSETQRNKGNFPGRFSGRQFSNSRSEMNVSTLELGDSALYLCASSFRTSGQETQYFGPGTRLLVL.

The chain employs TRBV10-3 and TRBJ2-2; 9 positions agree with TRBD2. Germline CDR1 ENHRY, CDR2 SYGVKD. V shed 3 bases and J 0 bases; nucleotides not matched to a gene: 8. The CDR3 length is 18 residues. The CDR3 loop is CAISDSGLAPPNTGELFF. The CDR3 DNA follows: TGTGCCATCAGTGATTCCGGACTAGCGCCTCCGAACACCGGGGAGCTGTTTTTT.

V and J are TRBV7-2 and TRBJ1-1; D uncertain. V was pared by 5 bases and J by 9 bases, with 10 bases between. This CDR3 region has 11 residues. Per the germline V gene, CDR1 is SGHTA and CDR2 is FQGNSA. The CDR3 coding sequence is TGTGCCAGCAGCCAAAGTGTAAAAGCTTTCTTT. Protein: CASSQSVKAFF.

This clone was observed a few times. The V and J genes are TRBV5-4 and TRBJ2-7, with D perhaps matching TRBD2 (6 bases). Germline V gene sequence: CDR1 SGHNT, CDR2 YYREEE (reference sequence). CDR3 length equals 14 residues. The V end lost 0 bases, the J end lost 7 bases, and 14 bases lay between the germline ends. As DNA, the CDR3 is TGTGCCAGCAGCTTGGGGGACTCCTCTAGGGAGCAGTACTTC. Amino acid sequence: CASSLGDSSREQYF.

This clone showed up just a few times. CDR3 coding DNA: TGTGCCAGCAGCCTAACCGGGGCGAAATATGGCTACACCTTC. Its translation: CASSLTGAKYGYTF. This chain uses TRBV7-9 with TRBJ1-2, with D maybe TRBD1 (5 bases). Germline V gene sequence: CDR1 SEHNR, CDR2 FQNEAQ (reference sequence). V was trimmed by 5 bases and J by 5 bases, leaving 15 bases between them. The CDR3 consists of 14 residues.

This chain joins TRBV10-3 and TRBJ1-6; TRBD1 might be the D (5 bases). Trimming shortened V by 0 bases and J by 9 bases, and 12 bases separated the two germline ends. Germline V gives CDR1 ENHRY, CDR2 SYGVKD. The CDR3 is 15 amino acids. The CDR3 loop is CAISESSRDRSPLHF. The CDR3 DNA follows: TGTGCCATCAGTGAGTCTTCTCGGGACCGTTCACCCCTCCACTTT.

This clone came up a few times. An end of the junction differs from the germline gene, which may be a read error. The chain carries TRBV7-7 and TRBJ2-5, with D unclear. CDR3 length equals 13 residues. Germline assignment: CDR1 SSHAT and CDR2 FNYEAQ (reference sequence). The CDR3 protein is CASSPDGAETQYF. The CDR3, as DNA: TGTGCTAGCAGCCCGGATGGTGCGGAGACCCAGTACTTC.

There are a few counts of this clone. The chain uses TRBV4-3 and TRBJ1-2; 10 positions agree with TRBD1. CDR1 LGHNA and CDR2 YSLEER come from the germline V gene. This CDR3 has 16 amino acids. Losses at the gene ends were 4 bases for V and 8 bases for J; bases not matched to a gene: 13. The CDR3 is CASSRVPGQGFRGYTF. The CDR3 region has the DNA TGCGCCAGCAGCCGAGTCCCGGGACAGGGGTTTAGAGGCTACACCTTC.